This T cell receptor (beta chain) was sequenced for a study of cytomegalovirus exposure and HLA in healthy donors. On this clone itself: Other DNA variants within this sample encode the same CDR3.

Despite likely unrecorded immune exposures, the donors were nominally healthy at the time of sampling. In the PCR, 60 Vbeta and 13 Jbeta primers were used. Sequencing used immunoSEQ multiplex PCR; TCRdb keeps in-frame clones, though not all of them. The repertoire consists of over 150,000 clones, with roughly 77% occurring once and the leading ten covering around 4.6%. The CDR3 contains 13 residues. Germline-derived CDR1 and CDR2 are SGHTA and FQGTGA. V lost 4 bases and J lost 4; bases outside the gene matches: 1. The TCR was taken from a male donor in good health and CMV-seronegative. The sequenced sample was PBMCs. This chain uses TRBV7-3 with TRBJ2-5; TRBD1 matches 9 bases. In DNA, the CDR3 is TGTGCCAGCAGCTCGGACAGGGGAGAGACCCAGTACTTC. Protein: CASSSDRGETQYF. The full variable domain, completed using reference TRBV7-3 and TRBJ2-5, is GAGVSQTPSNKVTEKGKYVELRCDPISGHTALYWYRQSLGQGPEFLIYFQGTGAADDSGLPNDRFFAVRPEGSVSTLKIQRTERGDSAVYLCASSSDRGETQYFGPGTRLLVL.